The clone carrying this T cell receptor (beta chain) came up once. Likely a read error: the CDR3 ends without its conserved phenylalanine or tryptophan. The limits of the CDR3 on the DNA are not certain, so only TCRdb's listed CDR3 is given. This sample was included in a study of shared clonotypes between healthy human individuals. In the study overall: Used for every donor were three CD4 naive, three CD4 memory, two CD8 naive and one CD8 memory plate.

TCRdb's copy holds only in-frame clones and misses some; the assay was immunoSEQ multiplex PCR. The data hold around 700,000 clones, with about 92% observed a single time. It was CD45RO-negative cells, positively selected for CCR7, that made up naive CD8 cells, with terminally differentiated effector memory CD45RA+ cells excluded. The CDR3 has 10 residues if both end residues are counted. The rearrangement uses TRBV21-1 and TRBJ2-7; no check of the table's D call, TRBD2, against the DNA was made. TRBV21-1 is annotated as a pseudogene. Input material: naive CD8+ T cells sorted from blood. The receptor was isolated from a man younger than 40 in good health. The CDR3 loop is CASSKGLRWH.